This T cell receptor (beta chain) was captured by sequencing in a study of OX40 agonist ivuxolimab in advanced cancers. Some clones are missing from TCRdb's copy, which holds only in-frame ones; the method was immunoSEQ multiplex PCR. This sample yields some 73,000 clones, of which 85% to 90% are seen a single time; roughly 0.56% belongs to the top ten. V shed 8 bases and J 8 bases; nucleotides not matched to a gene: 10. The CDR3 is 14 amino acids. Germline-derived CDR1 and CDR2 are MDHEN and SYDVKM. Sample: CD4+ or CD8+ T cells sorted from blood, taken in a trial of the OX40 agonist ivuxolimab. The receptor was derived from an adult with an advanced solid tumor such as melanoma, head and neck, liver or kidney cancer. The chain is built from TRBV28 and TRBJ1-4; 8 positions agree with TRBD1. This CDR3 is CASVMTGEEEKLFF. In DNA, the CDR3 is TGTGCCAGCGTTATGACAGGGGAGGAAGAAAAACTGTTTTTT. Using reference TRBV28 and TRBJ1-4 for the parts outside the CDR3, the full variable domain is DVKVTQSSRYLVKRTGEKVFLECVQDMDHENMFWYRQDPGLGLRLIYFSYDVKMKEKGDIPEGYSVSREKKERFSLILESASTNQTSMYLCASVMTGEEEKLFFGSGTQLSVL.